The entry below describes one T cell receptor (beta chain). Antigen specificity is unknown. Generated by immunoSEQ multiplex PCR, the TCRdb table keeps only in-frame clones and is missing some. Of some 80,000 clones in the sample, roughly 95% were seen once. This entry belongs to a study of cytomegalovirus exposure and HLA in healthy donors. Study as a whole: The roughly 130 validation repertoires, a later analysis reported, used the same platform as the 650 to 800 repertoires from the first cohort.

CDR1 and CDR2 from the germline V gene are LNHDA and SQIVND (reference sequence). V was trimmed by 7 bases and J by 1 base, leaving 13 bases between them. The CDR3 spans 14 residues. Points from the study as a whole: The authors listed around 150 TCR beta chains as cytomegalovirus-associated. The classifier, whose performance was assessed in both the original and validation cohorts, reportedly diagnosed cytomegalovirus status with high specificity and sensitivity. Specificity for CMV antigens was confirmed in vitro for a few of the CMV-associated chains.

The TCR sequence derives from a man aged 18 to 29 in good health and CMV-seropositive. Input material: PBMCs. This chain connects TRBV19 to TRBJ1-1; D unclear. CDR3 protein: CASIHSAGNTEAFF. The CDR3 bases are TGTGCCAGTATACACTCCGCAGGGAACACTGAAGCTTTCTTT.